One sample yielded the 23 T cell receptor beta chains listed below, sequenced in a study of CD8 T cells in ankylosing spondylitis. MiXCR was run by TCRdb on the 5' RACE reads, yielding one entry per CDR3 protein. The data show more than 300,000 distinct CDR3 sequences, with around a tenth seen just once and roughly 9% held by the top ten. Sequenced material: blood, either unsorted or a sorted T cell fraction (not recorded which). The receptors shown here come from a female donor with ankylosing spondylitis or in good health (not recorded which).

As to this clonotype: A much larger clone sits a single nucleotide away, making a read error possible. The conserved phenylalanine or tryptophan normally closing the CDR3 is absent here, so this likely arose from a read error. This sequence joins TRBV5-5 and TRBJ1-5; a weak D match, TRBD1 (5 bases). CDR1 is SGHKS and CDR2 is YYEKEE in the germline V gene (reference sequence). V shed 1 base and J shed 3 bases, with 14 bases lying between them. The CDR3 has 16 residues. CDR3 DNA sequence: TGTGCCAGCAGCTTGCCCGGGGGTCTCTTCAATCAGCCCCAGCATTAT. Amino acid sequence: CASSLPGGLFNQPQHY.

The table lists this clonotype with many counts. The V gene is TRBV12-3 or TRBV12-4, the J gene TRBJ2-5, with TRBD1 identical over 7 bases. The CDR3 has 15 residues. The junction had 11 bases not matched to a gene; V was cut back by 6 bases and J by 4 bases. CDR3 residues: CASSRPGQSTETQYF. CDR3 in DNA: TGTGCCAGCAGCCGTCCGGGACAGTCAACAGAGACCCAGTACTTC.

This clonotype was recorded at least ten times. The rearrangement uses TRBV20-1 and TRBJ2-3; D may be TRBD2 (6 bases). The CDR3 consists of 15 residues. CDR1 is DFQATT, CDR2 SNEGSKA, per germline (reference sequence). V was trimmed by 0 bases and J by 6 bases, leaving 16 bases between them. CDR3 in amino acids: CSAREASGRVDTQYF. CDR3 in DNA: TGCAGTGCTAGAGAAGCAAGCGGGCGGGTGGATACGCAGTATTTT.

The chain is built from TRBV5-5 and TRBJ2-3; D unresolved. CDR3 length: 17 residues. Germline CDR1 is SGHKS and CDR2 is YYEKEE (reference sequence). V was pared by 2 bases and J by 2 bases, with 18 bases between. The CDR3 loop is CASSLMRGRYPTDTQYF. The CDR3 DNA is TGTGCCAGCAGCTTAATGCGAGGACGCTACCCCACAGATACGCAGTATTTT.

The table lists this clonotype with many counts. The V gene is TRBV5-5, the J gene TRBJ2-3; 8 bases agree with TRBD1. This CDR3 region has 16 residues. Germline lookup yields CDR1 SGHKS and CDR2 YYEKEE (reference sequence). Trimming cost V 4 bases and J 0 bases; bases outside gene matches: 7. The CDR3 sequence is CASSLGTGTSTDTQYF. As DNA, the CDR3 is TGTGCCAGCAGCCTCGGGACAGGAACTAGCACAGATACGCAGTATTTT.

This clonotype was observed many times. The chain uses TRBV7-2 and TRBJ1-5; weak D call: TRBD1 (6 bases). Trimming took off 5 bases at V and 5 bases at J, with 10 bases between the two ends. CDR1 and CDR2 (germline): SGHTA, FQGNSA. The CDR3 covers 13 residues. In DNA, the CDR3 is TGTGCCAGCAGCCCCAACAGGGATCAGCCCCAGCATTTT. Protein sequence: CASSPNRDQPQHF.

This clonotype was found a few times. The V call is TRBV18, the J call TRBJ2-7; 7 nucleotides agree with TRBD1. In germline, CDR1 is KGHSH, CDR2 LQKENI. After removal of 3 bases from V and 1 base from J, the junction contained 3 bases not matched to a gene. This CDR3 has 14 residues. The DNA of the CDR3 is TGTGCCAGCTCACCGTACAGGGGTTCCTACGAGCAGTACTTC. Translating gives CASSPYRGSYEQYF. The full variable domain, completed using reference TRBV18 and TRBJ2-7, is NAGVMQNPRHLVRRRGQEARLRCSPMKGHSHVYWYRQLPEEGLKFMVYLQKENIIDESGMPKERFSAEFPKEGPSILRIQQVVRGDSAAYFCASSPYRGSYEQYFGPGTRLTVT.

The chain combines TRBV7-8 with TRBJ2-3; 14 nucleotides agree with TRBD2. The CDR3 is made up of 12 amino acids. Per germline, CDR1 SGHVS and CDR2 FQNEAQ. Trimming took 5 bases from V and 13 from J; bases not matched to a gene: 2. Written as DNA, the CDR3 is TGTGCCAGCAGCGCGGGACTAGCGGGAGAGTATTTT. Its translation: CASSAGLAGEYF.

This clonotype was seen a handful of times. V usage is TRBV18 and J usage is TRBJ2-4; possibly TRBD2 for D (5 bases). Germline V gene data show CDR1 as KGHSH and CDR2 as LQKENI. The germline V and J ends were trimmed by 4 bases and 6 bases, with 19 bases remaining between them. The CDR3 is 16 residues long. DNA of the CDR3: TGTGCCAGCTCACAACTAGTCCCCAAGTCGGGAAACATTCAGTACTTC. This sequence encodes CASSQLVPKSGNIQYF.

This clonotype was seen many times. The chain carries TRBV7-2 and TRBJ1-1, with D hard to call. This CDR3 has 14 residues. Germline CDR1 reads SGHTA; CDR2 reads FQGNSA. The V and J ends lost 6 bases and 1 base respectively, with 12 bases between them. CDR3 sequence: CASSRSVGNTEAFF. Written as DNA, the CDR3 is TGTGCCAGCAGTAGAAGCGTGGGGAACACTGAAGCTTTCTTT. The full variable domain, with the rest looked up from reference TRBV7-2 and TRBJ1-1, is GAGVSQSPSNKVTEKGKDVELRCDPISGHTALYWYRQSLGQGLEFLIYFQGNSAPDKSGLPSDRFSAERTGGSVSTLTIQRTQQEDSAVYLCASSRSVGNTEAFFGQGTRLTVV.

In this sample, this clonotype turned up many times. The chain carries TRBV7-9 and TRBJ2-4; 7 bases are shared with TRBD1. The CDR3 loop spans 16 amino acids. Germline lookup yields CDR1 SEHNR and CDR2 FQNEAQ (reference sequence). J gave up 0 bases and V 5 bases, and 7 bases lay outside the gene matches. Written as DNA, the CDR3 is TGTGCCAGCAGCCCTAGACAGGGCCTAGCCAAAAACATTCAGTACTTC. Protein: CASSPRQGLAKNIQYF.

This clonotype has ten or more counts. This chain joins TRBV28 and TRBJ2-1, with 9 bases fitting TRBD1. There are 15 residues in the CDR3. After removal of 4 bases from V and 7 bases from J, the junction contained 8 bases not matched to a gene. CDR1 and CDR2 from the germline V gene are MDHEN and SYDVKM. The CDR3 reads CASSWAGTGKNEQFF. The CDR3 DNA reads as TGTGCCAGCAGTTGGGCCGGGACAGGGAAGAATGAGCAGTTCTTC.

The gene calls are TRBV7-9 and TRBJ2-7; D is ambiguous. CDR1 and CDR2 from the germline V gene are SEHNR and FQNEAQ (reference sequence). This CDR3 is built from 16 residues. Deletions cut 5 bases from V and 3 bases from J, with 20 bases between. In DNA form, the CDR3 reads TGTGCCAGCAGCGATTCCCCCAGCGCCAGGATCTACGAGCAGTACTTC. This codes for CASSDSPSARIYEQYF.

This clonotype occurred a few times. This chain uses TRBV5-1 with TRBJ2-2; 7 nucleotides agree with TRBD1. J was trimmed by 5 bases and V by 0 bases; bases with no gene match: 7. CDR1 and CDR2 from the germline V gene are SGHRS and YFSETQ. CDR3 length equals 16 residues. The DNA for the CDR3 is TGCGCCAGCAGCTTGGAAGTACAGGGGTTAACCGGGGAGCTGTTTTTT. Protein: CASSLEVQGLTGELFF.

There are many counts of this clonotype. The V and J genes are TRBV6-2 or TRBV6-3 and TRBJ2-6, with D unresolved. V was shortened by 7 bases and J by 0 bases, with 4 bases between the two germline ends. The CDR3 totals 13 residues. Germline V lookup: CDR1 MNHEY, CDR2 SVGEGT. CDR3: CASKSSGANVLTF. The CDR3 DNA reads as TGTGCCAGCAAAAGCTCTGGGGCCAACGTCCTGACTTTC.

J is TRBJ2-1 and V is TRBV12-3 or TRBV12-4, with D perhaps TRBD2 (5 bases). Trimming removed 8 bases at V and 0 bases at J, with 14 bases between. The CDR3 contains 15 residues. CDR3 DNA sequence: TGTGCCAGCGGCGGCGGGCCGAGCTCCTACAATGAGCAGTTCTTC. It codes for CASGGGPSSYNEQFF.

In its sample, this clonotype was seen a few times. DNA for the CDR3: TGTGCCAGCAGGCAACGGGAGACCCAGTACTTC. Amino acids: CASRQRETQYF. This sequence joins TRBV12-3 or TRBV12-4 and TRBJ2-5; D is undetermined. This CDR3 has 11 residues. The V end lost 6 bases, the J end lost 5 bases, and 7 bases lay between the germline ends.

The rearrangement joins TRBV28 to TRBJ2-2, with D perhaps matching TRBD2 (6 bases). Germline V gene lookup returns CDR1 MDHEN and CDR2 SYDVKM. With 2 bases removed from V and 4 bases from J, the gap between germline ends came to 11 bases. This CDR3 is 15 amino acids long. CDR3 protein: CASSLGVGGTGELFF. In nucleotides, the CDR3 is TGTGCCAGCAGTTTAGGCGTCGGGGGCACCGGGGAGCTGTTTTTT.

As concerns this clonotype: A much larger clone sits a single nucleotide away, making a read error possible. This chain joins TRBV20-1 and TRBJ2-2; 8 nucleotides line up with TRBD1. The CDR3 has 15 amino acids. Germline V gene data show CDR1 as DFQATT and CDR2 as SNEGSKA (reference sequence). CDR3 protein: CSGSDRAVVAGELSF. CDR3 in DNA: TGCAGTGGCTCGGACAGGGCCGTTGTCGCCGGGGAGCTGTCTTTT.

This clonotype was observed many times. The chain joins TRBV5-1 to TRBJ2-5; D uncertain. This CDR3 is built from 15 residues. Between the trimmed V and J ends, which lost 5 bases and 1 base, there was a span of 15 bases. From germline, CDR1 is SGHRS and CDR2 YFSETQ. As DNA, the CDR3 is TGCGCCAGCAGTCCGAACCTCGGTTCCCAAGAGACCCAGTACTTC. This gives the protein CASSPNLGSQETQYF.

Only a few counts were recorded for this clonotype. V usage is TRBV12-3 or TRBV12-4 and J usage is TRBJ1-4; D unclear. CDR3 size: 12 residues. V was pared by 6 bases and J by 4 bases, with 6 bases between. The CDR3 region is CASSKNNEKLFF. Written as DNA, the CDR3 is TGTGCCAGCAGCAAAAATAATGAAAAACTGTTTTTT.

This clonotype was seen many times. The V call is TRBV2, the J call TRBJ2-4; D remains unclear. V was pared by 7 bases and J by 0 bases, with 7 bases between. The length of the CDR3 is 13 residues. Germline V gene data show CDR1 as SNHLY and CDR2 as FYNNEI. CDR3 DNA sequence: TGTGCCAGCACCGGCAGAGCCAAAAACATTCAGTACTTC. This sequence encodes CASTGRAKNIQYF.

This clonotype was found many times. V usage is TRBV18 and J usage is TRBJ2-3; TRBD1 matches 7 bases. Germline assignment: CDR1 KGHSH and CDR2 LQKENI. The trim removed 2 bases at V and 0 bases at J, leaving 2 bases unmatched. CDR3 length: 15 amino acids. CDR3 coding DNA: TGTGCCAGCTCACCATACAGGGGTAGCACAGATACGCAGTATTTT. This gives the protein CASSPYRGSTDTQYF. Full variable domain (outside the CDR3, taken from reference TRBV18 and TRBJ2-3): NAGVMQNPRHLVRRRGQEARLRCSPMKGHSHVYWYRQLPEEGLKFMVYLQKENIIDESGMPKERFSAEFPKEGPSILRIQQVVRGDSAAYFCASSPYRGSTDTQYFGPGTRLTVL.